The T cell receptor (beta chain) described here comes from a study of blood T cell repertoires in COVID-19. Looked up from germline, CDR1 is SGHNT and CDR2 is YENEEA. This CDR3 is 15 amino acids long. V shed 5 bases and J shed 5 bases, with 17 bases lying between them. Clones were sequenced by immunoSEQ multiplex PCR, and TCRdb holds only the in-frame ones, with some missing. There are 250,000 to 350,000 clones in the sample; approximately 83% occur only once, and around a sixth lies in the top ten. The sample was peripheral blood. The sequence derives from a person aged 65 to 85 with COVID-19, enrolled during active disease. The rearrangement uses TRBV11-3 and TRBJ2-3; TRBD2 might be the D (5 bases). This chain's CDR3 is CASSKSRLAEDTQYF. DNA for the CDR3: TGTGCCAGCAGCAAGTCGCGGCTAGCAGAAGATACGCAGTATTTT.